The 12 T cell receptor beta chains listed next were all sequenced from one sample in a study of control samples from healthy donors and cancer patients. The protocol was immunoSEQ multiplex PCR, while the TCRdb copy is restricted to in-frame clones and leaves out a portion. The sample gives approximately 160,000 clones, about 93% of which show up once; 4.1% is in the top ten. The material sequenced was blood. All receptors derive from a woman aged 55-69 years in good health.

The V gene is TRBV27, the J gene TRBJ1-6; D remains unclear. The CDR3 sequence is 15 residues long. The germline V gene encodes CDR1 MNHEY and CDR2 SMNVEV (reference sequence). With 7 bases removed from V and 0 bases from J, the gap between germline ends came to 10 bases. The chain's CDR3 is CASTKASSYNSPLHF. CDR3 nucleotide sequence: TGTGCCAGCACCAAAGCGAGCTCCTATAATTCACCCCTCCACTTT.

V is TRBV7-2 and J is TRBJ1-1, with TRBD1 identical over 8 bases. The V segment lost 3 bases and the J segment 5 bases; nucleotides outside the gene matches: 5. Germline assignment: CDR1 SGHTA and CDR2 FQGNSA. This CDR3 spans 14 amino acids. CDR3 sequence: CASSFQGAGTEAFF. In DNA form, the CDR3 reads TGTGCCAGCAGCTTTCAGGGGGCAGGAACTGAAGCTTTCTTT.

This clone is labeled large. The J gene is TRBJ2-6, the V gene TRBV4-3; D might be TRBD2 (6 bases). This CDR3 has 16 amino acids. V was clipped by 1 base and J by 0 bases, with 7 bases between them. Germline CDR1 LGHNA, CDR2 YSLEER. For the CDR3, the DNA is TGCGCCAGCAGCCAAGCGCGGGGCTCTGGGGCCAACGTCCTGACTTTC. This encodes CASSQARGSGANVLTF.

The CDR3 loop is CASSQVLAGGRNEQFF. The CDR3 DNA follows: TGTGCCAGCAGCCAAGTCCTAGCGGGGGGGCGGAATGAGCAGTTCTTC. The chain joins TRBV7-6 to TRBJ2-1; 12 positions agree with TRBD2. The CDR3 covers 16 residues. Trimming took 5 bases from V and 7 from J; bases not matched to a gene: 9. Germline V lookup: CDR1 SGHVS, CDR2 FNYEAQ.

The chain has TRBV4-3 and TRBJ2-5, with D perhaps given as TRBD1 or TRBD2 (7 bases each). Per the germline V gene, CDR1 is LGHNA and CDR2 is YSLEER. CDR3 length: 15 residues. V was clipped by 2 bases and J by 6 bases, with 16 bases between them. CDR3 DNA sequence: TGCGCCAGCAGCCAAAGACAGGGAGGGTGGCAGACCCAGTACTTC. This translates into CASSQRQGGWQTQYF.

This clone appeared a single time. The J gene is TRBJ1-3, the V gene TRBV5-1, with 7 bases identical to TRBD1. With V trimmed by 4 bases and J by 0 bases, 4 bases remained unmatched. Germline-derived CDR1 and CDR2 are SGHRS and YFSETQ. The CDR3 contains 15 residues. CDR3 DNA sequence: TGCGCCAGCAGCGGGGGACAGAGCTCTGGAAACACCATATATTTT. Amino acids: CASSGGQSSGNTIYF.

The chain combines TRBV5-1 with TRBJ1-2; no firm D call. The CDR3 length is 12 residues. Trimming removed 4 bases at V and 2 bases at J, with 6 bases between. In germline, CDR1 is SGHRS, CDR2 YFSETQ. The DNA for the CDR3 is TGCGCCAGCAGCGCCCGGAACTATGGCTACACCTTC. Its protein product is CASSARNYGYTF.

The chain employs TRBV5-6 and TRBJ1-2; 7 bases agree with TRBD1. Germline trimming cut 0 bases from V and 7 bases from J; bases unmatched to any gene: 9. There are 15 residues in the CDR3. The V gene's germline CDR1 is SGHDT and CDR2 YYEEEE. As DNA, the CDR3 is TGTGCCAGCAGCTTGGGGCAGGGGGATTCCCTTGGCTACACCTTC. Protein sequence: CASSLGQGDSLGYTF. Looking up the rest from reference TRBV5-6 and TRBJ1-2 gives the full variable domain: DAGVTQSPTHLIKTRGQQVTLRCSPKSGHDTVSWYQQALGQGPQFIFQYYEEEERQRGNFPDRFSGHQFPNYSSELNVNALLLGDSALYLCASSLGQGDSLGYTFGSGTRLTVV.

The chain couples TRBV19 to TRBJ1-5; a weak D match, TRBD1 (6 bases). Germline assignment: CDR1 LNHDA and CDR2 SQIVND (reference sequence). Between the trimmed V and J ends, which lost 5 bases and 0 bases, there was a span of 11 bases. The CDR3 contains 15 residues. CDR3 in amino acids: CASSVQGNSNQPQHF. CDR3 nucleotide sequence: TGTGCCAGTAGTGTCCAGGGGAATAGCAATCAGCCCCAGCATTTT.

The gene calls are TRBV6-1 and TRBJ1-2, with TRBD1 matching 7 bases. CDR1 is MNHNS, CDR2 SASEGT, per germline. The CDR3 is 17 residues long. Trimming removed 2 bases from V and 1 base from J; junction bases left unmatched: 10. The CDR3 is CASSENRDSTRNYGYTF. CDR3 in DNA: TGTGCCAGCAGTGAAAACCGGGACAGTACTCGTAACTATGGCTACACCTTC.

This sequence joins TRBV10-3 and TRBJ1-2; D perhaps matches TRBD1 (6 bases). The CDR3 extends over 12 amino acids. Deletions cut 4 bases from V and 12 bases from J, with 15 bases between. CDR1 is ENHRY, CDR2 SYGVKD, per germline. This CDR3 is CAISVLTGGHTF. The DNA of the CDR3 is TGTGCCATCAGTGTTTTAACTGGGGGCCACACCTTC.

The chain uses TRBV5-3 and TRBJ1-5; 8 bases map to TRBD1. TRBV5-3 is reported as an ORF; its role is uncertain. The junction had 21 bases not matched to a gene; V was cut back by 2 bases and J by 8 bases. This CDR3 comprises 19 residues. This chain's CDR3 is CARSFGGAKDRVEWKPQHF. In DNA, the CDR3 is TGTGCCAGAAGCTTCGGCGGGGCCAAGGACAGGGTTGAGTGGAAGCCCCAGCATTTT.